This entry lists 27 T cell receptor beta chains sequenced from one sample in a study of cytomegalovirus exposure and HLA in healthy donors. PCR amplification relied on 60 Vbeta primers (plus 13 Jbeta primers). Here immunoSEQ multiplex PCR was the method, and the copy in TCRdb shows in-frame clones only, minus some. The profile covers 72,000 or so clones, with approximately 80% appearing a single time and around 7.8% taken by the ten largest. The material sequenced was PBMCs. Receptors were obtained from a man between 18 and 29 years old in good health and CMV-seropositive.

The rearrangement uses TRBV5-6 and TRBJ2-3; TRBD2 aligns across 7 bases. After removal of 4 bases from V and 4 bases from J, the junction contained 6 bases not matched to a gene. Germline V gene sequence: CDR1 SGHDT, CDR2 YYEEEE. The CDR3 has 14 amino acids. CDR3 residues: CASSPIAGADTQYF. In DNA, the CDR3 is TGTGCCAGCAGCCCTATAGCGGGTGCAGATACGCAGTATTTT.

This clone was counted a single time. The rearrangement uses TRBV9 and TRBJ1-6; D is unclear. Trimming pared 4 bases from V and 9 bases from J, leaving 20 bases between. The germline CDR1 and CDR2 sequences are SGDLS and YYNGEE. CDR3 size: 16 residues. The chain's CDR3 is CASSSPQAAGISPLHF. The CDR3 DNA follows: TGTGCCAGCAGCTCACCGCAGGCGGCGGGAATTTCACCCCTCCACTTT.

The chain links TRBV14 to TRBJ1-1; D is unclear. Deletions cut 7 bases from V and 1 base from J, with 10 bases between. This CDR3 is built from 13 residues. CDR1 and CDR2 from the germline V gene are SGHDN and FVKESK. CDR3 nucleotides: TGTGCCAGCAATTCGGTGAGGAACACTGAAGCTTTCTTT. As protein: CASNSVRNTEAFF.

The V gene is TRBV4-1, the J gene TRBJ1-4; maybe TRBD1 (5 bases). The CDR3 has 16 residues. Germline-derived CDR1 and CDR2 are MGHRA and YSYEKL. The germline V and J ends were trimmed by 0 bases and 3 bases, with 11 bases remaining between them. The CDR3: CASSQDIRDSNEKLFF. As DNA, the CDR3 is TGCGCCAGCAGCCAAGATATTAGGGACTCTAATGAAAAACTGTTTTTT.

This clone was seen a few times. Written as DNA, the CDR3 is TGTGCCTCAGCCGGGACAGAAGTCAATCAGCCCCAGCATTTT. This codes for CASAGTEVNQPQHF. V gene TRBV6-6 combines with J gene TRBJ1-5, with 7 nucleotides matching TRBD1. CDR3 length: 14 residues. Germline CDR1 is MNHNY and CDR2 is SVGAGI (reference sequence). V was pared by 11 bases and J by 3 bases, with 10 bases of the junction left unmatched.

This clone appeared a few times. The rearrangement uses TRBV6-5 and TRBJ1-5; a weak D match, TRBD1 (5 bases). Per the germline V gene, CDR1 is MNHEY and CDR2 is SVGAGI. The CDR3 has 13 residues. With 7 bases removed from V and 3 bases from J, the gap between germline ends came to 10 bases. The CDR3 loop is CASTTAPNQPQHF. CDR3 DNA: TGTGCCAGCACGACAGCTCCCAATCAGCCCCAGCATTTT.

The chain links TRBV4-1 to TRBJ1-2, with D possibly being TRBD1 (5 bases). Germline V lookup: CDR1 MGHRA, CDR2 YSYEKL. The CDR3 is made up of 16 amino acids. V lost 1 base to trimming and J lost 4 bases, with 16 bases between them. The CDR3 loop is CASSQAKRGRFYGYTF. For the CDR3, the DNA is TGCGCCAGCAGCCAAGCGAAAAGGGGCCGATTCTATGGCTACACCTTC.

CDR3 DNA sequence: TGCGCCAGCAGCTTGCTGACGGAGAGATCTGAAGCTTTCTTT. It specifies CASSLLTERSEAFF. The chain couples TRBV5-1 to TRBJ1-1; no definite D call. Trimming stripped 1 base from V and 6 bases from J, with 13 bases between. The CDR3 has 14 residues. Per the germline V gene, CDR1 is SGHRS and CDR2 is YFSETQ.

This rearrangement joins TRBV30 to TRBJ1-1, with TRBD1 matching over 7 bases. The CDR3 runs 13 residues. Germline V lookup: CDR1 GTSNPN, CDR2 SVGIG (reference sequence). With V trimmed by 5 bases and J by 3 bases, 6 bases remained unmatched. The CDR3 is CAWRQGGDTEAFF. CDR3 DNA sequence: TGTGCCTGGCGGCAAGGGGGCGACACTGAAGCTTTCTTT. Together with reference TRBV30 and TRBJ1-1, the CDR3 gives the full variable domain: SQTIHQWPATLVQPVGSPLSLECTVEGTSNPNLYWYRQAAGRGLQLLFYSVGIGQISSEVPQNLSASRPQDRQFILSSKKLLLSDSGFYLCAWRQGGDTEAFFGQGTRLTVV.

This clone ranks as medium-sized. This chain joins TRBV6-4 and TRBJ2-3; 9 nucleotides line up with TRBD2. The germline V gene encodes CDR1 MRHNA and CDR2 SNTAGT. Trimming at V came to 4 bases and at J to 2 bases, leaving 1 base not matched to a gene. The CDR3 sequence is 14 residues long. The CDR3 bases are TGTGCCAGCAGTGCGGGACTAGCCACAGATACGCAGTATTTT. This encodes CASSAGLATDTQYF.

CDR3 bases: TGTGCCAGCAGTCTAACACAGGGCGGTCGTTCACCCCTCCACTTT. This gives the protein CASSLTQGGRSPLHF. This rearrangement joins TRBV28 to TRBJ1-6; D is perhaps TRBD1 (6 bases). The CDR3 length is 15 residues. The germline V gene encodes CDR1 MDHEN and CDR2 SYDVKM. V was clipped by 5 bases and J by 9 bases, with 17 bases between them.

This chain uses TRBV7-6 with TRBJ1-1; 9 bases match TRBD1. Losses at the gene ends were 3 bases for V and 0 bases for J; bases not matched to a gene: 14. Germline values: CDR1 SGHVS, CDR2 FNYEAQ. The CDR3 length is 19 residues. CDR3 DNA: TGTGCCAGCAGCTTGGGCGCTACGGGACAGGGCGCTATGAACACTGAAGCTTTCTTT. Amino acid sequence: CASSLGATGQGAMNTEAFF.

This chain links TRBV6-4 with TRBJ2-1, with 10 bases that match TRBD1. The J segment lost 4 bases and the V segment lost 6 bases, leaving 6 bases of the junction unmatched. The CDR3 has 15 amino acids. Germline-derived CDR1 and CDR2 are MRHNA and SNTAGT. The CDR3 reads CASRPGTGVYNEQFF. In nucleotides, the CDR3 is TGTGCCAGCAGGCCCGGGACAGGGGTATACAATGAGCAGTTCTTC.

This rearrangement joins TRBV6-5 to TRBJ1-5; D is possibly TRBD1 (5 bases). The germline gives CDR1 MNHEY, CDR2 SVGAGI. The CDR3 runs 15 residues. The V gene lost 0 bases and the J gene lost 7 bases, with 13 bases spanning the gap. The CDR3, as DNA: TGTGCCAGCAGTTACTCAGGGGAGGGCCGACAGCCCCAGCATTTT. As protein: CASSYSGEGRQPQHF.

The V gene is TRBV7-3, the J gene TRBJ1-1; 8 bases match TRBD1. Germline loops: CDR1 SGHTA, CDR2 FQGTGA. The CDR3 extends over 13 amino acids. Trimming cost V 8 bases and J 1 base; bases outside gene matches: 3. CDR3 amino acids: CASAQGGNTEAFF. The CDR3 DNA follows: TGTGCCAGCGCACAGGGGGGGAACACTGAAGCTTTCTTT. The variable domain in full, completed from reference TRBV7-3 and TRBJ1-1, reads GAGVSQTPSNKVTEKGKYVELRCDPISGHTALYWYRQSLGQGPEFLIYFQGTGAADDSGLPNDRFFAVRPEGSVSTLKIQRTERGDSAVYLCASAQGGNTEAFFGQGTRLTVV.

This sequence joins TRBV7-2 and TRBJ1-5, with D perhaps matching TRBD1 (6 bases). The CDR3 is made up of 15 amino acids. Germline V gene lookup returns CDR1 SGHTA and CDR2 FQGNSA. Trimming left V 1 base short and J 0 bases short, with 7 bases between. The CDR3 nucleotides are TGTGCCAGCAGCTTAGACAGGGCTAGCAATCAGCCCCAGCATTTT. It specifies CASSLDRASNQPQHF.

The chain links TRBV7-9 to TRBJ1-2; D is ambiguous. This CDR3 contains 14 residues. V lost 1 base and J 4 bases, leaving 10 bases between the germline ends. Germline loops: CDR1 SEHNR, CDR2 FQNEAQ (reference sequence). The CDR3 protein is CASSLGQASYGYTF. CDR3 DNA sequence: TGTGCCAGCAGCTTAGGTCAGGCAAGCTATGGCTACACCTTC.

Only one count was recorded for this clone. This sequence joins TRBV6-5 and TRBJ2-7; 11 bases match TRBD1. The V gene end was trimmed by 6 bases and the J gene end by 6 bases; junction bases not matched to a gene: 7. The CDR3 consists of 14 residues. Germline V gives CDR1 MNHEY, CDR2 SVGAGI. The DNA for the CDR3 is TGTGCCAGCAGAATGGGGACAGGGGGTTTCGAGCAGTACTTC. Protein sequence: CASRMGTGGFEQYF.

The chain has TRBV27 and TRBJ1-1; D remains ambiguous. Trimming cost V 4 bases and J 0 bases, with 9 bases left between them. Germline CDR1 MNHEY, CDR2 SMNVEV (reference sequence). This CDR3 has 14 residues. The CDR3 sequence: CASSSADMNTEAFF. DNA of the CDR3: TGTGCCAGCAGTTCAGCAGACATGAACACTGAAGCTTTCTTT.

This chain connects TRBV10-1 to TRBJ2-7; weak D call: TRBD1 (6 bases). The CDR3 consists of 14 residues. V lost 3 bases, J lost 5 bases, and 14 bases lay in between. Germline loops: CDR1 WNHNN, CDR2 SYGVQD (reference sequence). The CDR3 region is CASSESDSPDEQYF. The DNA of the CDR3 is TGCGCCAGCAGTGAATCGGACAGTCCAGACGAGCAGTACTTC.

This sequence joins TRBV30 and TRBJ1-3; D gene ambiguous. Trimming took 4 bases from V and 0 from J, leaving 7 bases between them. Germline V CDR1 and CDR2: GTSNPN, SVGIG (reference sequence). The CDR3 runs 13 residues. CDR3 sequence: CAWNHNSGNTIYF. In DNA form, the CDR3 reads TGTGCCTGGAACCACAACTCTGGAAACACCATATATTTT.

The gene calls are TRBV27 and TRBJ2-7; TRBD2 matches at 7 bases. The CDR3 sequence is 14 residues long. Germline CDR1 and CDR2: MNHEY and SMNVEV (reference sequence). J lost 2 bases, V lost 3 bases, and 4 bases had no gene match. The CDR3 reads CASSFREGPYEQYF. In nucleotides, the CDR3 is TGTGCCAGCAGTTTCAGGGAGGGGCCCTACGAGCAGTACTTC.

This clone was picked up one time. The V and J genes are TRBV28 and TRBJ1-1; D gene uncertain. The V and J ends lost 6 bases and 9 bases respectively, with 14 bases between them. The germline gives CDR1 MDHEN, CDR2 SYDVKM. The length of the CDR3 is 12 residues. In DNA form, the CDR3 reads TGTGCCAGCAGCTCCCCTGGGCACCAAGCTTTCTTT. Its protein is CASSSPGHQAFF.

The J gene is TRBJ1-5, the V gene TRBV6-5; 7 positions agree with TRBD1. Looked up from germline, CDR1 is MNHEY and CDR2 is SVGAGI. V was clipped by 7 bases and J by 7 bases; unmatched bases: 7. The CDR3 is made up of 13 amino acids. CDR3 DNA: TGTGCCAGCACCCAGGGGGTCGACCAGCCCCAGCATTTT. Amino acids: CASTQGVDQPQHF.

Note on this clone: The same CDR3 is also encoded by other DNA sequences in this sample. The CDR3 loop is CAWSVGGTGTEAFF. The CDR3 coding sequence is TGTGCCTGGAGTGTTGGGGGGACTGGCACTGAAGCTTTCTTT. This chain uses TRBV30 with TRBJ1-1; perhaps TRBD1 as D (5 bases). The ends were cut back, 0 bases at V and 4 bases at J, with 12 bases in the middle. Germline V CDR1 and CDR2: GTSNPN, SVGIG (reference sequence). The CDR3 is 14 residues long.

This clone was recorded only once. The V call is TRBV6-4, the J call TRBJ2-6; D possibly corresponds to TRBD1 (6 bases). In germline, CDR1 is MRHNA, CDR2 SNTAGT. V lost 5 bases to trimming and J lost 2 bases, with 10 bases between them. The CDR3 has 15 residues. The CDR3 region has the DNA TGTGCCAGCAGTCCACAGGGAGCTGGGGCCAACGTCCTGACTTTC. Translating it yields CASSPQGAGANVLTF.

This clone occurred once. The V gene is TRBV1, the J gene TRBJ2-7; no check of the table's D call, TRBD2, against the DNA was made. TRBV1 is termed a pseudogene. The CDR3 loop spans 14 amino acids. DNA for the CDR3: TGCACCAGCTCATTACGGGGGTCTTCCCTCGAGCAGTACTTC. It encodes CTSSLRGSSLEQYF.